This T cell receptor (beta chain) appears in the sequencing data of a study of T cells in Graves' hyperthyroidism and ophthalmopathy. Findings and limits, study-wide: Stable hyperthyroidism and ophthalmopathy were separated using 13 V-J signatures.

Many counts were recorded for this clonotype. Its antigen is unidentified. Germline V gene sequence: CDR1 MNHNS, CDR2 SASEGT. CDR3 length: 15 amino acids. Trimming shortened V by 2 bases and J by 2 bases, and 13 bases separated the two germline ends. Stable Graves' hyperthyroidism denoted no ophthalmopathy progression over 18 months. Researchers took RNA transcripts and amplified the TCR beta CDR3 regions from them. Using the HTBI primer set, a first-round RT-PCR was run on the TCR CDR3. TCRdb reanalysed the multiplex PCR reads using MiXCR and keeps one entry per CDR3 protein. The repertoire consists of about 480,000 distinct CDR3 sequences, with roughly an eighth occurring once and the leading ten covering over 15%.

The chain links TRBV6-1 to TRBJ2-7; a weak D match, TRBD1 (6 bases). The sample was blood. The TCR comes from a woman between 18 and 30 years old with Graves' hyperthyroidism. The CDR3 sequence: CASSELGAVTYEQYV. Written as DNA, the CDR3 is TGTGCCAGCAGTGAACTGGGGGCGGTCACCTACGAGCAGTACGTC.